What follows are 24 T cell receptor beta chains derived from one specimen sequenced in a study of post-analysis software for immune sequencing data. The antigens for these receptors are not known. Study-level points and caveats: Higher frequency in patients than in controls was seen for about five TRBV segments, with TRBV5-6, TRBV5-1 and TRBV20-1 among them.

The authors incorporated unique molecular identifiers into the TCR beta cDNA libraries. TCRdb independently ran MiXCR on the PCR reads; one entry per CDR3 protein. The data contain 750,000 to 950,000 distinct CDR3 sequences, approximately 53% of them singletons. The material sequenced was blood. These receptors originate from a girl between 10 and 17 years old with multiple sclerosis.

The V call is TRBV6-1, the J call TRBJ1-5, with 8 positions matching TRBD1. From germline, CDR1 is MNHNS and CDR2 SASEGT. This CDR3 spans 15 amino acids. After removal of 6 bases from V and 3 bases from J, the junction contained 7 bases not matched to a gene. The CDR3 DNA sequence: TGTGCCAGCAGCGACAGGGGTGGATTCAATCAGCCCCAGCATTTT. Translated: CASSDRGGFNQPQHF.

This clonotype occurred a few times. The DNA for the CDR3 is TGTGCCAGCAGTTACACTAGCGGGAGTGTGAGGCAGTACTTC. Protein sequence: CASSYTSGSVRQYF. The chain combines TRBV6-6 with TRBJ2-7, with 11 bases that match TRBD2. V gave up 2 bases and J gave up 9 bases; unmatched junction bases: 6. The CDR3 covers 14 residues. Germline V gives CDR1 MNHNY, CDR2 SVGAGI (reference sequence).

V usage is TRBV20-1 and J usage is TRBJ2-1, with D maybe TRBD2 (6 bases). The germline V gene encodes CDR1 DFQATT and CDR2 SNEGSKA (reference sequence). The CDR3 length is 16 residues. V was clipped by 1 base and J by 9 bases, with 22 bases between them. CDR3: CSARVSTSGSWVEQFF. CDR3 coding DNA: TGCAGTGCTAGAGTCTCGACTAGTGGGAGTTGGGTTGAGCAGTTCTTC.

This sequence joins TRBV7-2 and TRBJ1-1; D remains ambiguous. V lost 4 bases to trimming and J lost 10 bases, with 16 bases between them. Germline loops: CDR1 SGHTA, CDR2 FQGNSA. The CDR3 extends over 13 amino acids. The DNA for the CDR3 is TGTGCCAGCAGCTCAGAAAATGGACTTGTAGCTTTCTTT. This gives the protein CASSSENGLVAFF.

This sequence joins TRBV25-1 and TRBJ2-5; 12 nucleotides line up with TRBD1. With V trimmed by 3 bases and J by 3 bases, 2 bases remained unmatched. Germline CDR1 and CDR2: MGHDK and SYGVNS. CDR3 length: 15 amino acids. In DNA, the CDR3 is TGTGCCAGCAGTGAGGGACAGGGGGCCAAAGAGACCCAGTACTTC. Translation: CASSEGQGAKETQYF.

The chain joins TRBV5-5 to TRBJ2-6; D might be TRBD1 or TRBD2, each matching 5 bases. Trimming pared 2 bases from V and 1 base from J, leaving 19 bases between. Germline CDR1 and CDR2: SGHKS and YYEKEE (reference sequence). The CDR3 has 19 residues. The CDR3 DNA is TGTGCCAGCAGCTTTTCCCCCGGGACCGTCCCTTCTGGGGCCAACGTCCTGACTTTC. Protein sequence: CASSFSPGTVPSGANVLTF.

This chain joins TRBV20-1 and TRBJ2-1; TRBD2 aligns across 10 bases. Germline assignment: CDR1 DFQATT and CDR2 SNEGSKA (reference sequence). V shed 0 bases, J shed 6 bases, and the junction held 8 bases outside the gene matches. This CDR3 contains 16 residues. This CDR3 reads CSARDPAGGPGNEQFF. The CDR3, as DNA: TGCAGTGCTAGAGACCCAGCGGGGGGGCCGGGCAATGAGCAGTTCTTC.

This clonotype was seen only a few times. The chain's CDR3 is CSVVWTGETQYF. The CDR3 coding sequence is TGCAGCGTTGTATGGACAGGGGAGACCCAGTACTTC. V and J are TRBV29-1 and TRBJ2-5; 8 bases map to TRBD1. The CDR3 has 12 residues. Trimming took 4 bases from V and 5 from J; bases not matched to a gene: 3. Germline V gene data show CDR1 as SQVTM and CDR2 as ANQGSEA.

This chain connects TRBV5-6 to TRBJ1-1; D gene uncertain. Germline CDR1 SGHDT, CDR2 YYEEEE. V lost 4 bases to trimming and J lost 10 bases, with 14 bases between them. The CDR3 runs 12 residues. The CDR3 is CASSLRLGGAFF. The CDR3 coding sequence is TGTGCCAGCAGCCTCCGGTTGGGTGGAGCTTTCTTT.

This clonotype was seen a handful of times. This chain connects TRBV4-1 to TRBJ1-2; D might be TRBD1 (5 bases). The length of the CDR3 is 15 residues. V shed 3 bases and J shed 2 bases, with 13 bases lying between them. Per germline, CDR1 MGHRA and CDR2 YSYEKL. The CDR3 region has the DNA TGCGCCAGCAGCCATGGGACGCTTTGGAACTATGGCTACACCTTC. This translates into CASSHGTLWNYGYTF.

The genes are TRBV20-1 and TRBJ2-7, with D perhaps matching TRBD2 (5 bases). The CDR3 is 13 amino acids. Germline V gives CDR1 DFQATT, CDR2 SNEGSKA (reference sequence). V lost 5 bases to trimming and J lost 2 bases, with 13 bases between them. The CDR3 reads CSARPEDPYEQYF. The CDR3 DNA sequence: TGCAGTGCTCGTCCGGAGGATCCCTACGAGCAGTACTTC.

CDR3 nucleotide sequence: TGTGCCAGCAGCTTAGCGCTTCTAGGGAATGAGCAGTTCTTC. This gives the protein CASSLALLGNEQFF. The chain joins TRBV7-8 to TRBJ2-1; D unresolved. The germline CDR1 and CDR2 sequences are SGHVS and FQNEAQ. V was trimmed by 0 bases and J by 7 bases, leaving 10 bases between them. The CDR3 contains 14 residues. Supplemented by reference TRBV7-8 and TRBJ2-1, the full variable domain reads GAGVSQSPRYKVAKRGQDVALRCDPISGHVSLFWYQQALGQGPEFLTYFQNEAQLDKSGLPSDRFFAERPEGSVSTLKIQRTQQEDSAVYLCASSLALLGNEQFFGPGTRLTVL.

DNA for the CDR3: TGCGCCAGCAGCTTGGGAGAATGGACAGGGGGGCAAGATGAGCAGTTCTTC. This encodes CASSLGEWTGGQDEQFF. This chain connects TRBV5-1 to TRBJ2-1; 10 nucleotides agree with TRBD1. V gave up 0 bases and J gave up 8 bases; unmatched junction bases: 11. The CDR3 extends over 17 amino acids. Germline CDR1 is SGHRS and CDR2 is YFSETQ.

The J gene is TRBJ2-3, the V gene TRBV20-1; 9 nucleotides match TRBD1. The CDR3 is made up of 14 amino acids. Unmatched junction bases numbered 6, after V lost 1 base and J lost 7 bases. CDR1 DFQATT and CDR2 SNEGSKA come from the germline V gene (reference sequence). CDR3 DNA sequence: TGCAGTGCTAGAGGACAGGGGGTCCTTAATACGCAGTATTTT. Residues: CSARGQGVLNTQYF.

The V call is TRBV9, the J call TRBJ2-1, with TRBD2 as a possible D gene (7 bases). The CDR3 extends over 19 amino acids. In germline, CDR1 is SGDLS, CDR2 YYNGEE. V was cut by 3 bases and J by 4 bases, with 26 bases left in between. CDR3: CASSARSPKRGGFYNEQFF. The CDR3 bases are TGTGCCAGCAGCGCCCGTAGTCCTAAAAGGGGGGGATTTTACAATGAGCAGTTCTTC.

This clonotype was counted once. The rearrangement joins TRBV6-2 or TRBV6-3 to TRBJ1-1; weak D call: TRBD1 (5 bases). CDR3 length: 16 amino acids. Germline CDR1 is MNHEY and CDR2 is SVGEGT. Trimming took 2 bases from V and 5 from J, leaving 18 bases between them. The CDR3 sequence is CASSYERGGSWTEAFF. The CDR3 bases are TGTGCCAGCAGTTACGAAAGGGGCGGATCCTGGACTGAAGCTTTCTTT.

This sequence joins TRBV29-1 and TRBJ2-5; 10 bases agree with TRBD1. Per the germline V gene, CDR1 is SQVTM and CDR2 is ANQGSEA. CDR3 size: 14 residues. V trimming: 3 bases; J trimming: 1 base; junction bases outside the gene matches: 2. The CDR3 here is CSVEWDRGQETQYF. The CDR3 DNA reads as TGCAGCGTTGAGTGGGACAGGGGCCAAGAGACCCAGTACTTC.

In its sample, this clonotype was seen a few times. The chain carries TRBV6-2 or TRBV6-3 and TRBJ2-3; possible D gene TRBD1, 5 bases. The CDR3 has 17 residues. V was clipped by 5 bases and J by 3 bases, with 21 bases between them. Germline V gene sequence: CDR1 MNHEY, CDR2 SVGEGT. The DNA for the CDR3 is TGTGCCAGCAGTCGCCCGATGATAGGACATCATACAGATACGCAGTATTTT. Its protein is CASSRPMIGHHTDTQYF.

This chain links TRBV6-5 with TRBJ1-2; D gene ambiguous. The CDR3 runs 12 residues. The germline V gene has CDR1 MNHEY and CDR2 SVGAGI. Trimming cost V 6 bases and J 5 bases, with 10 bases left between them. The CDR3 DNA is TGTGCCAGCAGCAATATTGGGTATGGCTACACCTTC. Encoded protein: CASSNIGYGYTF.

The chain employs TRBV4-2 and TRBJ1-2, with D perhaps TRBD1 (5 bases). Trimming pared 0 bases from V and 7 bases from J, leaving 21 bases between. Germline CDR1 LGHNA, CDR2 YNFKEQ. This CDR3 region has 17 residues. The CDR3 protein is CASSQDLGVLVGFGYTF. The CDR3 nucleotides read TGTGCCAGCAGCCAAGATTTGGGGGTTTTAGTGGGGTTTGGCTACACCTTC.

The V and J genes are TRBV18 and TRBJ2-5, with 7 bases identical to TRBD1. Germline-derived CDR1 and CDR2 are KGHSH and LQKENI. V shed 5 bases and J 2 bases; nucleotides not matched to a gene: 11. The length of the CDR3 is 16 residues. The CDR3: CASSGYGTDIQETQYF. CDR3 nucleotide sequence: TGTGCCAGCTCAGGATACGGGACAGACATTCAAGAGACCCAGTACTTC.

The chain uses TRBV6-6 and TRBJ1-1; D not resolved. CDR3 length: 13 residues. CDR1 MNHNY and CDR2 SVGAGI come from the germline V gene (reference sequence). V shed 2 bases and J shed 6 bases, with 10 bases lying between them. The CDR3 loop reads CASSYGGASEAFF. The CDR3 DNA follows: TGTGCCAGCAGTTACGGAGGAGCATCTGAAGCTTTCTTT.

This sequence joins TRBV7-2 and TRBJ1-5, with TRBD1 as a possible D gene (6 bases). Germline V CDR1 and CDR2: SGHTA, FQGNSA. Trimming stripped 5 bases from V and 2 bases from J, with 16 bases between. The CDR3 extends over 16 amino acids. The CDR3 loop is CASSINRAERNQPQHF. In DNA, the CDR3 is TGTGCCAGCAGCATTAACAGGGCGGAGCGCAATCAGCCCCAGCATTTT. The complete variable domain, with remaining parts taken from reference TRBV7-2 and TRBJ1-5, reads GAGVSQSPSNKVTEKGKDVELRCDPISGHTALYWYRQSLGQGLEFLIYFQGNSAPDKSGLPSDRFSAERTGGSVSTLTIQRTQQEDSAVYLCASSINRAERNQPQHFGDGTRLSIL.

This clonotype was detected a few times. V and J are TRBV20-1 and TRBJ2-5, with 13 bases that match TRBD2. Germline CDR1 reads DFQATT; CDR2 reads SNEGSKA (reference sequence). The V segment lost 3 bases and the J segment 2 bases; nucleotides outside the gene matches: 6. The CDR3 runs 16 residues. The CDR3 loop reads CSARTLAGGPQETQYF. CDR3 nucleotide sequence: TGCAGTGCTAGGACACTAGCGGGGGGGCCTCAAGAGACCCAGTACTTC.